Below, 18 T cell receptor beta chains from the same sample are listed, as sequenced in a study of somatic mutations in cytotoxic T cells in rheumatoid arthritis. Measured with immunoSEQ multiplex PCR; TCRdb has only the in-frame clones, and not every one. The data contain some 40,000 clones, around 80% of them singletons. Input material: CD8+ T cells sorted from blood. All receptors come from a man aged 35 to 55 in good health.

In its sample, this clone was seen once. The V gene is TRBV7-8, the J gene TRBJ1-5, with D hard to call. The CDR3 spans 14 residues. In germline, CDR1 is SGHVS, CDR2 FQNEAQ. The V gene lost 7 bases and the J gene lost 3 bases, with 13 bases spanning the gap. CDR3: CASTSSGYNQPQHF. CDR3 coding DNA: TGTGCCAGCACCTCGTCCGGCTACAATCAGCCCCAGCATTTT.

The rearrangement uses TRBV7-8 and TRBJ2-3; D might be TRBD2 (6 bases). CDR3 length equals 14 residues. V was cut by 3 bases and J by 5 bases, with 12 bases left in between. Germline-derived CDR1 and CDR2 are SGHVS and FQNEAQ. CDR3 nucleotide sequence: TGTGCCAGCAGCTTCGAACTAGCAGAAGATACGCAGTATTTT. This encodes CASSFELAEDTQYF.

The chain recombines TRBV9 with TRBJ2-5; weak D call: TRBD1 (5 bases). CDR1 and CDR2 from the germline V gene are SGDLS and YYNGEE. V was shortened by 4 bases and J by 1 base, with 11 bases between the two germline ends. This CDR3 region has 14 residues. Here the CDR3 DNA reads TGTGCCAGCAGCCCTCAGGGCACCCAAGAGACCCAGTACTTC. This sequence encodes CASSPQGTQETQYF.

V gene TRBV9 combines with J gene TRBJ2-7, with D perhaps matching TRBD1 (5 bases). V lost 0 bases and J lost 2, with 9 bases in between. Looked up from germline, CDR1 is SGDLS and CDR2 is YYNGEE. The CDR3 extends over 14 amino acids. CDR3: CASSVGGLTYEQYF. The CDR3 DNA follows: TGTGCCAGCAGCGTAGGGGGCCTGACCTACGAGCAGTACTTC. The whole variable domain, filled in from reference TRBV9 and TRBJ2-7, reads DSGVTQTPKHLITATGQRVTLRCSPRSGDLSVYWYQQSLDQGLQFLIQYYNGEERAKGNILERFSAQQFPDLHSELNLSSLELGDSALYFCASSVGGLTYEQYFGPGTRLTVT.

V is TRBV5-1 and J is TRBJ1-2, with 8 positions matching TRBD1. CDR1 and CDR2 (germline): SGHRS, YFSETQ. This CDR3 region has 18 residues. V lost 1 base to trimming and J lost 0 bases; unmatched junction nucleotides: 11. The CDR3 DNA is TGCGCCAGCAGCTTGAGGGGAACTGGACAGGGAACTAACTATGGCTACACCTTC. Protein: CASSLRGTGQGTNYGYTF.

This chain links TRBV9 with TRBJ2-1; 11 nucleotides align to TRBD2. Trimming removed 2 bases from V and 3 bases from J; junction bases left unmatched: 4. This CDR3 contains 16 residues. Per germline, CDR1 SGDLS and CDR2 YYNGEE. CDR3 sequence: CASSVIAGGHYNEQFF. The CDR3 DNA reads TGTGCCAGCAGCGTTATAGCGGGAGGGCACTACAATGAGCAGTTCTTC.

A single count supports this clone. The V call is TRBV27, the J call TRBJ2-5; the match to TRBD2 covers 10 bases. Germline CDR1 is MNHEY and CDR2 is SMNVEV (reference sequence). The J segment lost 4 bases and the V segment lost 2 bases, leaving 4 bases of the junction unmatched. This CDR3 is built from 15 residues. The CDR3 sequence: CASSLLAGAGETQYF. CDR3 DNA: TGTGCCAGCAGTTTACTAGCGGGGGCAGGAGAGACCCAGTACTTC.

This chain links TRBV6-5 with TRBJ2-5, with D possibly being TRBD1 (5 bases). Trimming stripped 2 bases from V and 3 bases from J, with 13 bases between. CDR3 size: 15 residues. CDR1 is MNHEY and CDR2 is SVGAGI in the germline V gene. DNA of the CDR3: TGTGCCAGCAGTTACAGACAGACTCGCGAAGAGACCCAGTACTTC. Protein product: CASSYRQTREETQYF.

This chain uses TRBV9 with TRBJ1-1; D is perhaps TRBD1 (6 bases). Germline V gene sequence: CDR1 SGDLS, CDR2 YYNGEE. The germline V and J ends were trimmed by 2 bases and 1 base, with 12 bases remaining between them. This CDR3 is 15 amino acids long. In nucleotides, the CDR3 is TGTGCCAGCAGCGTCGGGGGGGGGCCGAACACTGAAGCTTTCTTT. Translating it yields CASSVGGGPNTEAFF. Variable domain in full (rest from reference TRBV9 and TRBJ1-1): DSGVTQTPKHLITATGQRVTLRCSPRSGDLSVYWYQQSLDQGLQFLIQYYNGEERAKGNILERFSAQQFPDLHSELNLSSLELGDSALYFCASSVGGGPNTEAFFGQGTRLTVV.

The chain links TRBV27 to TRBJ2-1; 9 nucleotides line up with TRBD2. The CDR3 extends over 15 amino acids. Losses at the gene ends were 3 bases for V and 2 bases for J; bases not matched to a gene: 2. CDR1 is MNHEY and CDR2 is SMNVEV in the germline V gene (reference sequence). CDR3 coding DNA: TGTGCCAGCAGTTTGGCTAGCGGGACCTACAATGAGCAGTTCTTC. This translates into CASSLASGTYNEQFF.

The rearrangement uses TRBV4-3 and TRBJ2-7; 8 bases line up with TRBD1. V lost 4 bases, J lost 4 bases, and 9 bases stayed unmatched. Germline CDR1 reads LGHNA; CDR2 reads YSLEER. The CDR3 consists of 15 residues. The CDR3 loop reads CASSRNSGGGYEQYF. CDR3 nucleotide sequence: TGCGCCAGCAGCCGGAACTCAGGGGGCGGTTACGAGCAGTACTTC.

The CDR3 DNA reads TGTGCCAGCAGGTCCCACAATGAGCAGTTCTTC. This translates into CASRSHNEQFF. The rearrangement links TRBV6-1 to TRBJ2-1; D remains unclear. This CDR3 has 11 amino acids. The V gene's germline CDR1 is MNHNS and CDR2 SASEGT. V lost 6 bases and J lost 5, with 5 bases in between.

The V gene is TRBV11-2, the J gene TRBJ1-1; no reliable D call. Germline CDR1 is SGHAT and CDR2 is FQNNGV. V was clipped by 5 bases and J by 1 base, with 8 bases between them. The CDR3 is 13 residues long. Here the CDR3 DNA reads TGTGCCAGCAGCCCAATCGCGAACACTGAAGCTTTCTTT. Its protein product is CASSPIANTEAFF.

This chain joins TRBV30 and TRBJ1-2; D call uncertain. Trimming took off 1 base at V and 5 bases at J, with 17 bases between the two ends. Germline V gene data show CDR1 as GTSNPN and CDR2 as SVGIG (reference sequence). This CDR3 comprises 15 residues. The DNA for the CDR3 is TGTGCCTGGAGTGCCCCGGAAGGAGTGGGGTATGGCTACACCTTC. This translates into CAWSAPEGVGYGYTF. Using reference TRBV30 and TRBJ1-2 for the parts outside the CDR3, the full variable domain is SQTIHQWPATLVQPVGSPLSLECTVEGTSNPNLYWYRQAAGRGLQLLFYSVGIGQISSEVPQNLSASRPQDRQFILSSKKLLLSDSGFYLCAWSAPEGVGYGYTFGSGTRLTVV.

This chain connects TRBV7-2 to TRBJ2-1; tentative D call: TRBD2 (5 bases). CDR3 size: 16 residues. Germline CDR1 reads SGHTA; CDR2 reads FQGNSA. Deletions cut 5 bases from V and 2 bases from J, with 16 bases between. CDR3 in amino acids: CASSPGRGLTYNEQFF. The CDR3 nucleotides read TGTGCCAGCAGCCCCGGACGAGGGCTAACCTACAATGAGCAGTTCTTC.

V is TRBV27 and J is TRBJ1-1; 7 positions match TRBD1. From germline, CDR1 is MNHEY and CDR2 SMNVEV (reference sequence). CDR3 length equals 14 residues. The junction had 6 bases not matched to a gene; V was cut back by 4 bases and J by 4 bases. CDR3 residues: CASSSQGTATEAFF. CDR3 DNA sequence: TGTGCCAGCAGTTCACAAGGGACAGCCACTGAAGCTTTCTTT.

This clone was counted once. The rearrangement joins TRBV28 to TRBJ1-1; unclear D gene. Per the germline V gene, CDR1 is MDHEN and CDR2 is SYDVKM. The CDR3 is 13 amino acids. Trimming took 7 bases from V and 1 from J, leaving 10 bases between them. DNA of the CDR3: TGTGCCAGCAAGCTGACGGAGAACACTGAAGCTTTCTTT. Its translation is CASKLTENTEAFF.

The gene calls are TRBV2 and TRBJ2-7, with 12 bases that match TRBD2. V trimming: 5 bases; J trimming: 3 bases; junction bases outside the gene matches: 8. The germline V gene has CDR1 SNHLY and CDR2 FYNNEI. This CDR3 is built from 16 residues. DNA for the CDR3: TGTGCCAGCAGTCCTCGGACTAGCGGGGAACTCTACGAGCAGTACTTC. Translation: CASSPRTSGELYEQYF.